The rows below give T cell receptor beta chains drawn from one sample of a study of OX40 agonist ivuxolimab in advanced cancers. Repertoires were generated with immunoSEQ multiplex PCR, while TCRdb's copy carries only in-frame clones and drops some. Of tens of thousands of clones listed, approximately 88% are singletons. Source: CD4+ or CD8+ T cells sorted from blood, taken in a trial of the OX40 agonist ivuxolimab. The receptors stem from an adult with an advanced solid tumor such as melanoma, head and neck, liver or kidney cancer. Each CDR3 is given with its conserved first and last residue. D genes are given only for firm matches. Size values are once, few and many counts, or a class for expanded clones, and some rows have none.

>TRBV19|-|TRBD1|TRBJ1-2
CASTLGQGENYGYTF
TGTGCCAGTACCCTAGGACAGGGGGAAAACTATGGCTACACCTTC
>TRBV6-1|-|-|TRBJ2-3
CASSEALSTDTQYF
TGTGCCAGCAGTGAAGCTCTGAGCACAGATACGCAGTATTTT
>TRBV5-1|-|-|TRBJ2-3
CASSSGPNTDTQYF
TGCGCCAGCAGCTCCGGACCAAACACAGATACGCAGTATTTT
>TRBV5-4|-|-|TRBJ1-5
CASSPGLNQPQHF
TGTGCCAGCAGCCCGGGCCTTAATCAGCCCCAGCATTTT
>TRBV7-8|-|-|TRBJ1-6
CASSFSASNNSPLHF
TGTGCCAGCAGCTTTTCGGCCAGCAATAATTCACCCCTCCACTTT
>TRBV6-5|-|-|TRBJ2-7
CASSRPPKYEQYF
TGTGCCAGCTCCCGACCACCTAAATACGAGCAGTACTTC
>TRBV6-1|once|-|TRBJ2-3
CASSEVHKGNTDTQYF
TGTGCCAGCAGTGAGGTCCATAAAGGGAACACAGATACGCAGTATTTT
>TRBV4-2|-|-|TRBJ1-5
CASSQELGRNGQPQHF
TGTGCCAGCAGCCAAGAACTCGGTAGGAACGGGCAGCCCCAGCATTTT
>TRBV4-2|once|-|TRBJ1-6
CASSQDRESYNSPLHF
TGTGCCAGCAGCCAAGACAGGGAATCATATAATTCACCCCTCCACTTT
>TRBV29-1|-|-|TRBJ1-2
CSVEAGLGYGYTF
TGCAGCGTTGAGGCGGGGCTCGGCTATGGCTACACCTTC
>TRBV28|-|-|TRBJ1-3
CASSSSSMGAGNTIYF
TGTGCCAGCAGTTCTAGTTCTATGGGGGCTGGAAACACCATATATTTT
>TRBV19|once|TRBD1|TRBJ2-1
CASSPRQGSYNEQFF
TGTGCCAGTAGTCCTCGACAGGGTTCCTACAATGAGCAGTTCTTC
>TRBV11-2|-|TRBD2|TRBJ2-7
CASSFGRSSHEQYF
TGTGCCAGCAGCTTCGGGAGGAGTTCCCACGAGCAGTACTTC
>TRBV27|few|-|TRBJ2-3
CASSIRRGDTQYF
TGTGCCAGCAGTATACGGCGTGGAGATACGCAGTATTTT
>TRBV19|-|-|TRBJ1-2
CASSRAADYGYTF
TGTGCCAGTAGTAGGGCCGCCGACTATGGCTACACCTTC
>TRBV25-1|-|-|TRBJ2-7
CASSPYGSYEQYF
TGTGCCAGCAGCCCATACGGTTCCTACGAGCAGTACTTC
>TRBV5-4|-|TRBD2|TRBJ2-2
CASSLAGGAVTGELFF
TGTGCCAGCAGCCTCGCGGGGGGCGCCGTCACCGGGGAGCTGTTTTTT
>TRBV2|-|-|TRBJ2-5
CASGQYETQYF
TGTGCCAGCGGGCAATACGAGACCCAGTACTTC
>TRBV27|once|-|TRBJ1-6
CASSPRRTNSPLHF
TGTGCCAGCAGTCCTAGGCGGACTAATTCACCCCTCCACTTT
>TRBV19|once|-|TRBJ2-5
CASSTGGRETQYF
TGTGCCAGTAGCACAGGAGGCAGGGAGACCCAGTACTTC
>TRBV5-1|-|TRBD1|TRBJ1-4
CASSPTGDNEKLFF
TGCGCCAGCAGCCCGACAGGGGATAATGAAAAACTGTTTTTT
>TRBV5-4|-|-|TRBJ2-7
CASSLGSGPLREQYF
TGTGCCAGCAGCTTGGGGAGCGGGCCCCTCCGTGAGCAGTACTTC
>TRBV30|-|TRBD1|TRBJ2-1
CAGTVSYNEQFF
TGTGCCGGGACAGTCTCCTACAATGAGCAGTTCTTC
>TRBV4-1|-|-|TRBJ2-2
CASSQGAGYTGELFF
TGCGCCAGCAGCCAAGGGGCTGGGTACACCGGGGAGCTGTTTTTT
>TRBV2|once|TRBD1|TRBJ1-3
CASTSGQGVIAGNTIYF
TGTGCCAGCACCTCCGGACAGGGGGTAATAGCTGGAAACACCATATATTTT
>TRBV19|-|-|TRBJ1-1
CASTRDNMNTEAFF
TGTGCCAGCACCCGGGACAACATGAACACTGAAGCTTTCTTT
>TRBV30|-|TRBD1|TRBJ2-1
CAWGKGAFRNEQFF
TGTGCCTGGGGAAAGGGGGCGTTCCGGAATGAGCAGTTCTTC
>TRBV11-3|-|-|TRBJ1-1
CASSTHQGVNTEAFF
TGTGCCAGCAGCACCCATCAGGGCGTGAACACTGAAGCTTTCTTT
>TRBV6-6|-|-|TRBJ1-1
CASRYRVVDTEAFF
TGTGCCAGCAGGTACAGGGTCGTGGACACTGAAGCTTTCTTT
>TRBV29-1|-|-|TRBJ2-5
CSVVGFSSQETQYF
TGCAGCGTTGTAGGCTTCAGTTCTCAAGAGACCCAGTACTTC
>TRBV13|-|-|TRBJ1-5
CASSLGTSKGQPQHF
TGTGCCAGCAGCTTGGGAACTTCCAAGGGACAGCCCCAGCATTTT
>TRBV7-2|-|-|TRBJ2-1
CASSSYLAEQFF
TGTGCCAGCAGCTCCTACCTCGCTGAGCAGTTCTTC
>TRBV6-1|-|-|TRBJ1-5
CASSEGQVSNQPQHF
TGTGCCAGCAGTGAAGGGCAGGTTAGCAATCAGCCCCAGCATTTT
>TRBV19|-|-|TRBJ1-1
CASEPQGSQAFF
TGTGCCAGTGAACCTCAGGGCTCGCAAGCTTTCTTT
>TRBV19|-|TRBD1|TRBJ2-1
CASSTDRGNEQFF
TGTGCCAGTAGTACCGACAGGGGCAATGAGCAGTTCTTC
>TRBV5-4|-|-|TRBJ2-5
CASSLGGGETQYF
TGTGCCAGCAGCTTGGGAGGCGGGGAGACCCAGTACTTC
>TRBV29-1|-|-|TRBJ2-3
CSVEPTSTDTQYF
TGCAGCGTTGAACCGACTAGCACAGATACGCAGTATTTT
>TRBV5-1|-|-|TRBJ1-4
CASSRQEFGEKLFF
TGCGCCAGCAGCCGACAGGAATTTGGGGAAAAACTGTTTTTT
>TRBV19|-|TRBD1|TRBJ1-2
CASRPGGNYGYTF
TGTGCCAGTAGGCCAGGGGGCAACTATGGCTACACCTTC
>TRBV18|once|TRBD1|TRBJ1-2
CASSLNRGDGYTF
TGTGCCAGCTCGCTGAACAGGGGCGATGGCTACACCTTC
>TRBV18|few|TRBD1|TRBJ1-2
CASSPDRENGYTF
TGTGCCAGCTCACCGGACAGGGAGAATGGCTACACCTTC
>TRBV5-4|-|-|TRBJ2-5
CASSTHRAATQETQYF
TGTGCCAGCAGCACGCACCGGGCGGCTACCCAAGAGACCCAGTACTTC